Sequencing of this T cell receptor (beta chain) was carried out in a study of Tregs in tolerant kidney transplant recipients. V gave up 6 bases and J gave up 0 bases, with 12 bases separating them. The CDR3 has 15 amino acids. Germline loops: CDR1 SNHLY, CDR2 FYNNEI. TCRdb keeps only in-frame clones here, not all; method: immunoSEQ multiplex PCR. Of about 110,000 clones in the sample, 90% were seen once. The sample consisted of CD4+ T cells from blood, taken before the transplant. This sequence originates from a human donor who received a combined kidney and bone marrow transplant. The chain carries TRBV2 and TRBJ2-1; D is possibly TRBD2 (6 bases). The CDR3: CASSGTGGSYNEQFF. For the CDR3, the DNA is TGTGCCAGCAGCGGGACCGGGGGCTCCTACAATGAGCAGTTCTTC.